The sequence of this T cell receptor (beta chain) was determined in a study of T cell repertoires in cytomegalovirus infection. Whole-study context: CMV epitopes in the study were HLA-C-restricted (recently identified) and HLA-B-restricted (well studied). Evidence of both CMV infection and a matching HLA type came from public TCR beta signatures.

At least ten counts were recorded for this clonotype. The antigen remains undetermined. Using its own MiXCR run on the reads, TCRdb lists one record per CDR3 protein. The sample comprises approximately 730,000 distinct CDR3 sequences, around 29% of which are singletons, and around 12% rests with the top ten. Study results and caveats: It was HLA-C-restricted CMV-specific TCR beta clonotypes that dominated the response ex vivo.

The CDR3 is 14 residues long. Germline loops: CDR1 SGHTA, CDR2 FQGNSA. V gave up 1 base and J gave up 3 bases; unmatched junction bases: 1. The chain is built from TRBV7-2 and TRBJ1-2, with 8 bases fitting TRBD1. This receptor was identified in a human donor in good health (CMV status not recorded). Some clones in this sample may be carry-over from other donors' samples. Sample: cultured CD8+ T cells from PBMCs, taken from culture after CMV antigen stimulation. Here the CDR3 reads CASSLVDRDYGYTF. DNA for the CDR3: TGTGCCAGCAGCTTAGTGGACAGGGACTATGGCTACACCTTC.